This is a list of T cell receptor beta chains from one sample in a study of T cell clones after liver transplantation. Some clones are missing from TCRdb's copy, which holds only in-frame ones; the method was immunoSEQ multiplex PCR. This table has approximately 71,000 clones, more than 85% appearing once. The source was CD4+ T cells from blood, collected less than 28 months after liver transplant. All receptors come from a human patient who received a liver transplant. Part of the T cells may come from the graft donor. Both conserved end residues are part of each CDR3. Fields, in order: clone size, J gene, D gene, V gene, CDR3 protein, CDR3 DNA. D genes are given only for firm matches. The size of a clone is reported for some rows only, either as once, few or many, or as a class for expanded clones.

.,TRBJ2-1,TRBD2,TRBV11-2,CASRPGTSGMNEQFF,TGTGCCAGCAGGCCCGGGACTAGCGGGATGAATGAGCAGTTCTTC
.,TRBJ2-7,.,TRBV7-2,CASSASSYEQYF,TGTGCCAGCAGCGCGAGCTCCTACGAGCAGTACTTC
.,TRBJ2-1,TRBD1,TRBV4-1,CASSQDGAGGGEQFF,TGCGCCAGCAGCCAAGATGGGGCAGGGGGCGGTGAGCAGTTCTTC
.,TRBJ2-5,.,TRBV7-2,CASSPDRGGPQETQYF,TGTGCCAGCAGCCCAGATCGGGGAGGCCCACAAGAGACCCAGTACTTC
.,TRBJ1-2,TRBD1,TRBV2,CASSWDREGYGYTF,TGTGCCAGCAGTTGGGACAGGGAGGGCTATGGCTACACCTTC
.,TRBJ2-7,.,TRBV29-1,CSVEVFGEQYF,TGCAGCGTTGAAGTCTTTGGGGAGCAGTACTTC
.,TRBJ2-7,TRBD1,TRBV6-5,CARGDRGLYEQYF,TGTGCCCGAGGGGACAGGGGGCTCTACGAGCAGTACTTC
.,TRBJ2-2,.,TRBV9,CASGTGELFF,TGTGCCAGCGGGACCGGGGAGCTGTTTTTT
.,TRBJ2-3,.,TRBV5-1,CASSPSTSLRTDTQYF,TGCGCCAGCAGCCCCTCAACTAGCTTGAGGACAGATACGCAGTATTTT
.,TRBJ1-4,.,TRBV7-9,CASSLARSDEKLFF,TGTGCCAGCAGCTTAGCTCGGTCAGATGAAAAACTGTTTTTT
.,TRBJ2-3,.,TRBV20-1,CSARSGDTQYF,TGCAGTGCTAGATCCGGAGATACGCAGTATTTT
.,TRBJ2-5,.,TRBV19,CASRQGETQYF,TGTGCCAGTCGGCAGGGAGAGACCCAGTACTTC
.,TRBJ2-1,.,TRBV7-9,CASSPIGGSGNEQFF,TGTGCCAGCAGCCCGATCGGGGGATCCGGGAATGAGCAGTTCTTC
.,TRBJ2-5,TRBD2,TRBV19,CASSTLAGLETQYF,TGTGCCAGTAGTACTTTAGCGGGACTGGAGACCCAGTACTTC
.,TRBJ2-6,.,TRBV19,CASSPGANVLTF,TGTGCCAGTAGTCCTGGGGCCAACGTCCTGACTTTC
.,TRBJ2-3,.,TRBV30,CAWSVLASSTDTQYF,TGTGCCTGGAGTGTACTGGCTTCTAGCACAGATACGCAGTATTTT
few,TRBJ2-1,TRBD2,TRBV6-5,CASSYRREGPEQFF,TGTGCCAGCAGTTACAGGCGGGAGGGACCTGAGCAGTTCTTC
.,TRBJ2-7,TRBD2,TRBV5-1,CASSPRGVYEQYF,TGCGCCAGCAGCCCCCGGGGGGTCTACGAGCAGTACTTC
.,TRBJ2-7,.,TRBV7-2,CASSAGGERGEQYF,TGTGCCAGCAGCGCCGGTGGGGAGAGGGGCGAGCAGTACTTC
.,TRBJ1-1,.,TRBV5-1,CASSLYGQNTEAFF,TGCGCCAGCAGCTTGTATGGGCAGAACACTGAAGCTTTCTTT
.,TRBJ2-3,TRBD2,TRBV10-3,CAISPGLAGDPSTDTQYF,TGTGCCATCAGTCCGGGACTAGCGGGAGATCCTAGCACAGATACGCAGTATTTT
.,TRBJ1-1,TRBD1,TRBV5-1,CASSQQGQGNTEAFF,TGCGCCAGCAGCCAACAGGGACAGGGGAACACTGAAGCTTTCTTT
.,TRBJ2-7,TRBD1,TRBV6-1,CASSEVDRGFYEQYF,TGTGCCAGCAGTGAAGTGGACAGGGGCTTTTACGAGCAGTACTTC
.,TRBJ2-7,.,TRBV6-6,CASSRDIYEQYF,TGTGCCAGCAGCCGGGACATCTACGAGCAGTACTTC
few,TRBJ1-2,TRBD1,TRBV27,CASSFRQGRDGYTF,TGTGCCAGCAGTTTCAGACAGGGAAGGGATGGCTACACCTTC
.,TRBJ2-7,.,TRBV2,CASATYEQYF,TGTGCCAGCGCAACCTACGAGCAGTACTTC
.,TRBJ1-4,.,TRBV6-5,CASSYVGATNEKLFF,TGTGCCAGCAGTTATGTCGGTGCAACTAATGAAAAACTGTTTTTT
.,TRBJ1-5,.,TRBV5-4,CASSRGGADQPQHF,TGTGCCAGCAGCCGGGGAGGGGCGGATCAGCCCCAGCATTTT
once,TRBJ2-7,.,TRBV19,CASRGSYEQYF,TGTGCCAGTAGGGGCTCCTACGAGCAGTACTTC
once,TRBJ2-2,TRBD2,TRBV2,CASTPWAGGNTGELFF,TGTGCCAGCACTCCATGGGCGGGAGGGAACACCGGGGAGCTGTTTTTT
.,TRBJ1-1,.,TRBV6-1,CASSEGGFFTEAFF,TGTGCCAGCAGTGAAGGGGGGTTTTTCACTGAAGCTTTCTTT
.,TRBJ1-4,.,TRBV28,CATRQTGATNEKLFF,TGTGCCACGCGACAAACCGGTGCAACTAATGAAAAACTGTTTTTT
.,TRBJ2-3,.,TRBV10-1,CASSDLGGTDTQYF,TGCGCCAGCAGTGATTTAGGGGGCACAGATACGCAGTATTTT
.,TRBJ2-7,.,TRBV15,CATSRVESAYSYEQYF,TGTGCCACCAGCAGAGTCGAGTCAGCCTACTCCTACGAGCAGTACTTC
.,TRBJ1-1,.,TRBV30,CAWDQGLNTEAFF,TGTGCCTGGGACCAGGGATTGAACACTGAAGCTTTCTTT
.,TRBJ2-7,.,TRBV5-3,CARSLVGSFSYEQYF,TGTGCCAGAAGCTTGGTCGGGAGTTTTTCCTACGAGCAGTACTTC
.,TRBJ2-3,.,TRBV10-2,CASSAEYRGTQYF,TGCGCCAGCAGCGCGGAGTACCGCGGTACGCAGTATTTT
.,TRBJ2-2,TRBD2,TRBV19,CATRTSGGFRTGELFF,TGTGCCACCCGGACTAGCGGGGGTTTTAGGACCGGGGAGCTGTTTTTT
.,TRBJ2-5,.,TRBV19,CASSTSGLKYF,TGTGCCAGTAGTACCTCGGGCCTCAAGTACTTC
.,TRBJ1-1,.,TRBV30,CAWTRTITEAFF,TGTGCCTGGACCCGCACCATCACTGAAGCTTTCTTT
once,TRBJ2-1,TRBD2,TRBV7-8,CASSLGGRISYNEQFF,TGTGCCAGCAGCTTAGGCGGGAGGATCTCCTACAATGAGCAGTTCTTC
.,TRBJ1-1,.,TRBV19,CASSSRTASEAFF,TGTGCCAGTAGTAGCCGGACAGCGAGTGAAGCTTTCTTT